The clone carrying this T cell receptor (beta chain) was seen at least ten times. The TCRbeta library was prepared with unique molecular identifiers. TCRdb used MiXCR to reprocess the PCR reads, holding one entry per CDR3 protein. The sample holds about 540,000 distinct CDR3 sequences, about 16% seen once. These data come from a study of T-cell reconstitution after alpha-beta-depleted transplantation in children. J was trimmed by 7 bases and V by 4 bases; bases with no gene match: 6. The CDR3 is made up of 13 amino acids. From germline, CDR1 is MGHRA and CDR2 YSYEKL. Specimen: PBMCs from the stem cell graft donor, collected from the stem cell graft. V and J are TRBV4-1 and TRBJ2-7; 8 bases fit TRBD1. This TCR derives from a human donor who donated a stem cell graft to a child with acute lymphoblastic leukemia. The CDR3 loop is CASSRTGLAEQYF. DNA for the CDR3: TGCGCCAGCAGCCGGACAGGGCTAGCGGAGCAGTACTTC.